This entry is about one TCR beta chain. This record belongs to a study of blood T cell repertoires in COVID-19. Study in general: The United States, Italy and Spain supplied acute and convalescent COVID-19 samples.

J was trimmed by 4 bases and V by 1 base; bases with no gene match: 8. The CDR3 spans 18 residues. Germline V gene lookup returns CDR1 SNHLY and CDR2 FYNNEI. Per the original methods: Reference gene primers were amplified, and this amplification served to estimate nucleated cell counts. Measured with immunoSEQ multiplex PCR; TCRdb has only the in-frame clones, and not every one. V, J and clone size reflect that table, while D and trimming were determined from the DNA. The table records about 140,000 clones, approximately 80% of them present only once. The chain combines TRBV2 with TRBJ2-5; 14 bases map to TRBD2. The sequence came from a man between 65 and 85 years old who had recovered from COVID-19. The material sequenced was peripheral blood. CDR3 loop: CASSEDKGTSGSGETQYF. The CDR3 coding sequence is TGTGCCAGCAGTGAAGATAAGGGGACTAGCGGGAGTGGAGAGACCCAGTACTTC.